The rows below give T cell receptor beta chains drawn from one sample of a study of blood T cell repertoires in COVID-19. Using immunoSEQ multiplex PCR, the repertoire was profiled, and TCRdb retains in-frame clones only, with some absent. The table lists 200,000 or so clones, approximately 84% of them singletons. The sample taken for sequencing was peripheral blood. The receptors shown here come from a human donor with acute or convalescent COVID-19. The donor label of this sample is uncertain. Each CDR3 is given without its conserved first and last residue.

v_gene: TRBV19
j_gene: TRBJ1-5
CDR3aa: ASSTTGGGQPQH

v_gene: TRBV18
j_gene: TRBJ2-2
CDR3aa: ASSSAGELF

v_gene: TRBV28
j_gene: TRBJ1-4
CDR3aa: ASKQGSGSEKLF

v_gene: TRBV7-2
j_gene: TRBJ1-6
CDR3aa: ASRSTGSSYNSPLH

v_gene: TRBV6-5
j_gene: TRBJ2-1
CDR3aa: ASRTPGTRFSEQF

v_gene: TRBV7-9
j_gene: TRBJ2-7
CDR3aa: ASSHWAGGIHSEQY

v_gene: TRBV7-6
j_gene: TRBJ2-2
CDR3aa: ASSLEQRGGELF

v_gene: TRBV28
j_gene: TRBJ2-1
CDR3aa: ASTFPSVAGTDEQF

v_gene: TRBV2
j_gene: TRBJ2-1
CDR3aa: ASRGPPAYNEQF

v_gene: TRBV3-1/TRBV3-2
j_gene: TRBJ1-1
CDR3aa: ASSQTGLNTEAF

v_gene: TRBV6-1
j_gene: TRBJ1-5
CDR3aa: ASSEYVTHSNQPQH

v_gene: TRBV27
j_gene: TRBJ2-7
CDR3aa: ASSLRWTGTYEQY

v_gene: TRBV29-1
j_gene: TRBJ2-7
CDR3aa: SVERQPGEQY